The 9 T cell receptor beta chains listed next were all sequenced from one sample in a study (dated by TCRdb to the mid-2010s). The library came from 5' RACE. The listed sequencing device is Illumina MiSeq. In TCRdb, the public reads were trimmed at Q25 with fastp and aligned with MiXCR, with productive beta chains retained. CDR3 protein sequences are deduplicated, and each keeps its most common genes and DNA. This sample gives fewer than 80,000 distinct CDR3 sequences in total; under 25% of them show up just once. The top ten constitute under 3.5% of the sample. The specimen sequenced was memory CD4+ T cells sorted from a lymph node. The sample's cell subset or site label, in plain terms: memory CD4+ T cells, CD4+CD45RO+CD25-. The source of these receptors is a female donor with breast cancer.

This clonotype has ten or more counts. V is TRBV20-1 and J is TRBJ2-7, with 10 positions matching TRBD2. There are 13 residues in the CDR3. Trimming at V came to 6 bases and at J to 2 bases, leaving 4 bases not matched to a gene. The germline CDR1 and CDR2 sequences are DFQATT and SNEGSKA (reference sequence). DNA of the CDR3: TGCAGTGCCCGACTAGCGGGTACCTACGAGCAGTACTTC. This sequence encodes CSARLAGTYEQYF.

This clonotype was counted ten times or more. The rearrangement uses TRBV29-1 and TRBJ2-5, with D perhaps TRBD1 (6 bases). CDR1 and CDR2 (germline): SQVTM, ANQGSEA. V was cut by 5 bases and J by 5 bases, with 9 bases left in between. The CDR3 runs to 11 residues. CDR3 in amino acids: CSVRDMETQYF. Written as DNA, the CDR3 is TGCAGCGTTCGGGACATGGAGACCCAGTACTTC.

This clonotype occurred a few times. One base away lies a much larger clone, so this may be a sequencing read error. This chain joins TRBV5-1 and TRBJ2-1; D possibly corresponds to TRBD2 (6 bases). Trimming took 10 bases from V and 3 from J, leaving 20 bases between them. The CDR3 is 15 residues long. Germline CDR1 and CDR2: SGHRS and YFSETQ. CDR3 residues: CAGTPTGANYNEQFF. DNA for the CDR3: TGCGCCGGCACCCCGACGGGAGCAAACTACAATGAGCAGTTCTTC.

This clonotype was detected only a few times. The rearrangement links TRBV15 to TRBJ1-1; 7 bases agree with TRBD1. Trimming at V came to 2 bases and at J to 4 bases, leaving 1 base not matched to a gene. The CDR3 has 13 residues. Per the germline V gene, CDR1 is LNHNV and CDR2 is YYDKDF (reference sequence). The CDR3 sequence is CATSRQGGTEAFF. The CDR3 nucleotides read TGTGCCACCAGCAGACAGGGGGGCACTGAAGCTTTCTTT.

The V gene is TRBV29-1, the J gene TRBJ2-7; D may be TRBD2 (6 bases). The CDR3 covers 12 residues. From germline, CDR1 is SQVTM and CDR2 ANQGSEA. Trimming shortened V by 7 bases and J by 6 bases, and 16 bases separated the two germline ends. This CDR3 is CSGGLTVGEQYF. The CDR3 bases are TGCAGCGGGGGACTTACCGTGGGCGAGCAGTACTTC.

The V call is TRBV28, the J call TRBJ1-2; tentative D call: TRBD1 (5 bases). The length of the CDR3 is 15 residues. The V end was cut by 5 bases, the J end by 5 bases, with 18 bases between. Germline CDR1 reads MDHEN; CDR2 reads SYDVKM. The CDR3 loop is CASSPTGAAGYGYTF. In DNA, the CDR3 is TGTGCCAGCAGTCCAACCGGGGCCGCCGGATATGGCTACACCTTC.

This clonotype was counted only a few times. The chain recombines TRBV29-1 with TRBJ2-3; D assignment may be TRBD1 or TRBD2 (5 bases each). The V gene's germline CDR1 is SQVTM and CDR2 ANQGSEA. This CDR3 spans 14 amino acids. DNA for the CDR3: TGCAGTTCCCGGGGCGCGGTCGTGTCGGATACGCAGTATTTT. It specifies CSSRGAVVSDTQYF.

Here the CDR3 reads CASSLGMTYAMNTEAFF. The DNA of the CDR3 is TGCGCCAGCAGCTTGGGAATGACGTACGCGATGAACACTGAAGCTTTCTTT. The chain joins TRBV5-1 to TRBJ1-1, with D unresolved. Trimming removed 0 bases from V and 0 bases from J, with 15 bases in between. The V gene's germline CDR1 is SGHRS and CDR2 YFSETQ. This CDR3 region has 17 residues.

This rearrangement joins TRBV29-1 to TRBJ2-5; D is possibly TRBD2 (6 bases). From germline, CDR1 is SQVTM and CDR2 ANQGSEA. Trimming stripped 7 bases from V and 4 bases from J, with 13 bases between. There are 12 residues in the CDR3. CDR3 DNA sequence: TGCAGCGCCGAAGGGGAGGTAGAGACCCAGTACTTC. It is translated as CSAEGEVETQYF.